The TCR beta chain described here comes from a study of blood T cell repertoires in COVID-19. J gave up 5 bases and V 0 bases, and 7 bases lay outside the gene matches. Germline assignment: CDR1 SGHRS and CDR2 YFSETQ. CDR3 length: 15 residues. The data were produced by immunoSEQ multiplex PCR, yet TCRdb's version contains in-frame clones alone and is incomplete. The profile covers 200,000 to 250,000 clones, with about 87% appearing a single time and approximately 3.7% taken by the ten largest. This clone occurred once. Sequencing was performed on PBMCs or T cells enriched from blood (not recorded which). The chain is built from TRBV5-1 and TRBJ2-7; 8 bases align to TRBD2. The sequence was obtained from a woman aged 25 to 39 who had been exposed to COVID-19. The CDR3 loop reads CASSLAGREVDEQYF. The CDR3 region has the DNA TGCGCCAGCAGCTTGGCCGGGCGGGAGGTAGACGAGCAGTACTTC.